This TCR beta chain was sequenced for a study of cytomegalovirus exposure and HLA in healthy donors (dated by TCRdb to the late 2010s). Regarding the study in general: According to a later analysis, one platform produced both the roughly 120 validation repertoires and the 550 to 800 repertoires of the first cohort. The aim of the study was to test whether cataloging public T cell receptors could identify signatures of past pathogen exposure. Besides the first cohort of roughly 660 subjects, a separate validation cohort made up of 95 to 150 different subjects was used. High-throughput TCR immunosequencing, statistical association of individual TCRs with disease status, and machine learning were combined to predict cytomegalovirus infection status.

Separate from the approximately 700-subject first cohort, the validation cohort of 90 to 150 subjects was the group to which the donors belonged. Library preparation was by the immunoSEQ multiplex PCR assay. Turning to the authors' computational methods: To diagnose cytomegalovirus status from the catalog of TCR beta chain sequences, a statistical classification framework was built. The immuneACCESS repertoire file appears here via TCRdb, limited to in-frame rearrangements. These files lack a portion of the clones; in checked studies, under half of the deficit traces to unresolved V genes, and the cause of the others is not known. That table supplies the V and J calls and clone size; D and trimming were determined from the DNA. The sample has some 98,000 clones on record, 87% of them singletons. Jointly, the top ten make up 6.3% of the sample. Germline trimming: 4 bases from V, 3 bases from J; junction bases outside gene matches: 10. CDR1 and CDR2, per the germline V gene, are SGHAT and FQNNGV. Counted from cysteine to phenylalanine, this CDR3 has 16 amino acids. Just the 48-base CDR3 DNA is kept, in frame starting at base 1.

General conclusions and limits of the study: It was suggested by the authors that the approach could potentially be generalized to other disease states and immunological phenotypes. While some public TCRs were present in many individuals, most TCR sequences turned up only very rarely across donors. In a later analysis, TCRs clustered in the first cohort were found to also tend to co-occur in the roughly 120 validation repertoires, with 85% to 95% of cluster scores above 0. In vitro tests confirmed that a few of the cytomegalovirus-associated TCR beta chains recognize cytomegalovirus antigens. In both the original and validation cohorts, the classifier was reported to diagnose cytomegalovirus status with high specificity and sensitivity. The study listed 164 TCR beta chains as associated with cytomegalovirus. All 120 or so repertoires were used to score co-occurrence in the validation cohort in a later analysis, because that analysis had no HLA typing for the cohort.

Points on this clone: It has no known antigen specificity. The input lacks base qualities; no much larger clone sits a single base away.

The TCR comes from a man aged 18 to 29 in good health and CMV-seropositive. Rearrangement joined TRBV11-2 to TRBJ2-7; TRBD2 fits 9 bases in the junction. Material for sequencing was PBMCs. The CDR3 reads as follows: CASSSTETSGNYEQYF. The sequenced DNA is TGTGCCAGCAGCTCCACCGAGACTAGCGGCAACTACGAGCAGTACTTC. The full variable domain, with segments outside the CDR3 supplied by the reference TRBV11-2 and TRBJ2-7 proteins, appears as EAGVAQSPRYKIIEKRQSVAFWCNPISGHATLYWYQQILGQGPKLLIQFQNNGVVDDSQLPKDRFSAERLKGVDSTLKIQPAKLEDSAVYLCASSSTETSGNYEQYFGPGTRLTVT.